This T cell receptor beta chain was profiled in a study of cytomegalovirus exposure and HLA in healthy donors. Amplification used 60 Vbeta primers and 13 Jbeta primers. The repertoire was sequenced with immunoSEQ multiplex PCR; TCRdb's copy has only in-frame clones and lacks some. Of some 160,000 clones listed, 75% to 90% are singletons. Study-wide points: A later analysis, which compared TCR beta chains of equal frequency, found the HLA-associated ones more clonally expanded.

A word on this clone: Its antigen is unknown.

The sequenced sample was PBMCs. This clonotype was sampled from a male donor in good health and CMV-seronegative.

The CDR3 sequence is CASTRTGGNSPLHF. As DNA, the CDR3 is TGTGCCAGCACCAGGACAGGGGGCAATTCACCCCTCCACTTT. V gene TRBV6-5 combines with J gene TRBJ1-6; TRBD1 matches at 11 bases. V was pared by 7 bases and J by 7 bases, with 3 bases of the junction left unmatched. The CDR3 length is 14 residues. Per the germline V gene, CDR1 is MNHEY and CDR2 is SVGAGI.